One sample yielded the 21 T cell receptor beta chains listed below, sequenced in a study of CD8 T cells in Susac syndrome (dated by TCRdb to about 2019). The protocol used for the library was the immunoSEQ multiplex PCR assay. RNA was extracted using the RNeasy kit, and about 0.45 to 1 ug of the RNA was reverse transcribed with random hexamers. Using fastp trimming at Q25 and MiXCR clonotype assembly, TCRdb reanalyzed the public sequencing data and kept in-frame beta chains. Each CDR3 protein appears once, grouped with its most common genes and DNA. The sample table lists 100,000 to 150,000 distinct CDR3 sequences, over 85% of them with a count of one. The ten largest clones capture less than 0.4% of the sample. Sample: CD8+ T cells from PBMCs. The source is a human donor with multiple sclerosis.

The rearrangement joins TRBV19 to TRBJ2-7; D gene unclear. The V and J ends lost 3 bases and 1 base respectively, with 7 bases between them. Per the germline V gene, CDR1 is LNHDA and CDR2 is SQIVND (reference sequence). CDR3 length: 13 residues. The CDR3 spells CASSITASYEQYF. The CDR3 DNA reads TGTGCCAGTAGTATTACAGCGTCCTACGAGCAGTACTTC.

The rearrangement uses TRBV6-6 and TRBJ2-2, with 10 positions matching TRBD1. This CDR3 spans 16 amino acids. The germline gives CDR1 MNHNY, CDR2 SVGAGI (reference sequence). V was clipped by 0 bases and J by 5 bases; unmatched bases: 3. CDR3 loop: CASSYSDRGGTGELFF. CDR3 DNA: TGTGCCAGCAGTTACTCGGACAGGGGGGGGACCGGGGAGCTGTTTTTT.

This chain uses TRBV28 with TRBJ2-7; tentatively, D is TRBD2 (6 bases). The CDR3 covers 13 residues. V shed 8 bases and J shed 7 bases, with 18 bases lying between them. CDR1 and CDR2 from the germline V gene are MDHEN and SYDVKM. CDR3 bases: TGTGCCAGCGCGACCTTCCCTCGGGGGGAGCAGTACTTC. Translated: CASATFPRGEQYF.

This clonotype has just one count. The chain has TRBV6-2 or TRBV6-3 and TRBJ2-3; D gene unclear. V lost 0 bases and J 6 bases, leaving 16 bases between the germline ends. Germline CDR1 reads MNHEY; CDR2 reads SVGEGT. The CDR3 covers 16 residues. DNA for the CDR3: TGTGCCAGCAGTTACTCGATGGAAAGGAAGACGGATACGCAGTATTTT. Amino acids: CASSYSMERKTDTQYF.

The chain couples TRBV24-1 to TRBJ1-1, with 7 nucleotides matching TRBD1. From germline, CDR1 is KGHDR and CDR2 SFDVKD. Germline trimming cut 4 bases from V and 11 bases from J; bases unmatched to any gene: 12. The CDR3 has 14 residues. The CDR3 sequence: CATSERPTGVGAFF. CDR3 in DNA: TGTGCCACCAGTGAGCGACCCACAGGGGTAGGGGCTTTCTTT.

The genes are TRBV7-9 and TRBJ2-1; 9 bases are a match to TRBD2. This CDR3 spans 15 amino acids. The ends lost 5 bases at V and 6 bases at J; junction bases unmatched: 8. CDR1 and CDR2 (germline): SEHNR, FQNEAQ (reference sequence). The CDR3 reads CASSHERGARNEQFF. CDR3 in DNA: TGTGCCAGCAGCCACGAGCGGGGGGCCCGCAATGAGCAGTTCTTC.

This clonotype came up once. This sequence joins TRBV25-1 and TRBJ2-5; D gene ambiguous. The CDR3 contains 15 residues. CDR1 MGHDK and CDR2 SYGVNS come from the germline V gene. V was pared by 1 base and J by 2 bases, with 11 bases between. CDR3: CASSESPGLQETQYF. The CDR3 region has the DNA TGTGCCAGCAGTGAATCCCCCGGGCTTCAAGAGACCCAGTACTTC.

The chain joins TRBV4-1 to TRBJ1-1; no firm D call. Germline values: CDR1 MGHRA, CDR2 YSYEKL. V was clipped by 5 bases and J by 1 base, with 17 bases between them. The CDR3 spans 16 residues. DNA for the CDR3: TGCGCCAGCAGCTTAATCCGAGGACGGGCGAACACTGAAGCTTTCTTT. Translation: CASSLIRGRANTEAFF.

V and J are TRBV14 and TRBJ1-2; weak D call: TRBD1 (5 bases). V lost 4 bases and J lost 5, with 17 bases in between. The CDR3 is 15 amino acids. Germline CDR1 and CDR2: SGHDN and FVKESK. In nucleotides, the CDR3 is TGTGCCAGCAGCCCTCTGACAGAGACCTTTTATGGCTACACCTTC. Protein: CASSPLTETFYGYTF. Full variable domain (rest looked up from reference TRBV14 and TRBJ1-2): EAGVTQFPSHSVIEKGQTVTLRCDPISGHDNLYWYRRVMGKEIKFLLHFVKESKQDESGMPNNRFLAERTGGTYSTLKVQPAELEDSGVYFCASSPLTETFYGYTFGSGTRLTVV.

V is TRBV19 and J is TRBJ2-7; unclear D gene. Deletions cut 2 bases from V and 0 bases from J, with 11 bases between. The germline V gene has CDR1 LNHDA and CDR2 SQIVND (reference sequence). The CDR3 totals 15 residues. The CDR3 loop is CASSISDRSSYEQYF. CDR3 DNA sequence: TGTGCCAGTAGTATATCGGACCGGAGCTCCTACGAGCAGTACTTC. The full variable domain, in which reference TRBV19 and TRBJ2-7 provide the parts outside the CDR3, is DGGITQSPKYLFRKEGQNVTLSCEQNLNHDAMYWYRQDPGQGLRLIYYSQIVNDFQKGDIAEGYSVSREKKESFPLTVTSAQKNPTAFYLCASSISDRSSYEQYFGPGTRLTVT.

The rearrangement joins TRBV7-9 to TRBJ2-7; D unresolved. V was pared by 3 bases and J by 5 bases, with 11 bases between. Germline values: CDR1 SEHNR, CDR2 FQNEAQ (reference sequence). The CDR3 is 13 residues long. The CDR3 region is CASSFPPRNEQYF. The CDR3 DNA follows: TGTGCCAGCAGCTTCCCACCGAGGAACGAGCAGTACTTC.

J is TRBJ2-3 and V is TRBV24-1; no reliable D call. The germline V gene has CDR1 KGHDR and CDR2 SFDVKD. The V end was cut by 3 bases, the J end by 6 bases, with 9 bases between. This CDR3 is 13 amino acids long. In DNA, the CDR3 is TGTGCCACCAGTGATATTCTCGGGGATACGCAGTATTTT. This gives the protein CATSDILGDTQYF.

V gene TRBV19 combines with J gene TRBJ2-7; 8 positions agree with TRBD1. J lost 0 bases, V lost 10 bases, and 8 bases had no gene match. Per germline, CDR1 LNHDA and CDR2 SQIVND (reference sequence). The CDR3 runs 14 residues. CDR3 sequence reads: CATCSGQGSYEQYF. The DNA of the CDR3 is TGTGCCACCTGTAGCGGACAGGGCTCCTACGAGCAGTACTTC. The full variable domain, completed using reference TRBV19 and TRBJ2-7, is DGGITQSPKYLFRKEGQNVTLSCEQNLNHDAMYWYRQDPGQGLRLIYYSQIVNDFQKGDIAEGYSVSREKKESFPLTVTSAQKNPTAFYLCATCSGQGSYEQYFGPGTRLTVT.

The rearrangement links TRBV20-1 to TRBJ2-1, with D possibly being TRBD2 (6 bases). V lost 0 bases and J 1 base, leaving 19 bases between the germline ends. CDR1 is DFQATT and CDR2 is SNEGSKA in the germline V gene (reference sequence). The CDR3 loop spans 18 amino acids. The CDR3 DNA is TGCAGTGCTAGAGATCTAGACGGGAGAATGGGATCCTACAATGAGCAGTTCTTC. Translated: CSARDLDGRMGSYNEQFF.

This clonotype was observed a single time. This CDR3 is CATSRDFGRPSYGYTF. The CDR3 DNA reads TGTGCCACCAGCAGAGATTTTGGCAGGCCATCCTATGGCTACACCTTC. The V gene is TRBV15, the J gene TRBJ1-2; the D is unclear. The CDR3 has 16 residues. Trimming shortened V by 0 bases and J by 4 bases, and 15 bases separated the two germline ends. Germline loops: CDR1 LNHNV, CDR2 YYDKDF (reference sequence). Together with reference TRBV15 and TRBJ1-2, the CDR3 gives the full variable domain: DAMVIQNPRYQVTQFGKPVTLSCSQTLNHNVMYWYQQKSSQAPKLLFHYYDKDFNNEADTPDNFQSRRPNTSFCFLDIRSPGLGDTAMYLCATSRDFGRPSYGYTFGSGTRLTVV.

This rearrangement joins TRBV20-1 to TRBJ2-7; TRBD1 aligns across 8 bases. This CDR3 is built from 13 residues. From germline, CDR1 is DFQATT and CDR2 SNEGSKA (reference sequence). The J segment lost 0 bases and the V segment lost 5 bases, leaving 3 bases of the junction unmatched. The CDR3 region is CSALTGGSYEQYF. The CDR3 DNA sequence: TGCAGTGCTCTAACAGGGGGCTCCTACGAGCAGTACTTC.

The count of this clonotype is one. CDR3 protein: CASKQGTGGTEAFF. In DNA form, the CDR3 reads TGTGCCAGCAAGCAAGGGACAGGAGGCACTGAAGCTTTCTTT. The J gene is TRBJ1-1, the V gene TRBV7-9, with 8 bases aligning to TRBD1. The length of the CDR3 is 14 residues. J was trimmed by 4 bases and V by 7 bases; bases with no gene match: 8. CDR1 is SEHNR, CDR2 FQNEAQ, per germline (reference sequence).

The table lists this clonotype with a count of one. The chain employs TRBV7-9 and TRBJ1-1; D unresolved. Germline V gene sequence: CDR1 SEHNR, CDR2 FQNEAQ (reference sequence). V lost 4 bases and J lost 4, with 7 bases in between. The CDR3 consists of 12 residues. The CDR3 sequence: CASSSGSTEAFF. CDR3 in DNA: TGTGCCAGCAGCTCGGGGTCCACTGAAGCTTTCTTT. Looking up the rest from reference TRBV7-9 and TRBJ1-1 gives the full variable domain: DTGVSQNPRHKITKRGQNVTFRCDPISEHNRLYWYRQTLGQGPEFLTYFQNEAQLEKSRLLSDRFSAERPKGSFSTLEIQRTEQGDSAMYLCASSSGSTEAFFGQGTRLTVV.

The chain couples TRBV20-1 to TRBJ1-2, with 7 nucleotides matching TRBD1. Germline V gene lookup returns CDR1 DFQATT and CDR2 SNEGSKA (reference sequence). Trimming cost V 3 bases and J 4 bases; bases outside gene matches: 5. This CDR3 contains 13 residues. CDR3 nucleotide sequence: TGCAGTGCTAGGGACCGGGACAGCTATGGCTACACCTTC. This gives the protein CSARDRDSYGYTF.

This chain uses TRBV30 with TRBJ1-4; 7 bases line up with TRBD1. Germline V gene data show CDR1 as GTSNPN and CDR2 as SVGIG (reference sequence). The CDR3 runs to 16 residues. V was pared by 0 bases and J by 3 bases, with 7 bases of the junction left unmatched. This CDR3 reads CAWSVLGGSANEKLFF. The CDR3 nucleotides are TGTGCCTGGAGTGTATTAGGGGGCAGCGCTAATGAAAAACTGTTTTTT.

This rearrangement joins TRBV4-1 to TRBJ2-1; 7 bases map to TRBD2. This CDR3 contains 15 residues. In germline, CDR1 is MGHRA, CDR2 YSYEKL. The V and J ends lost 4 bases and 2 bases, in that order; junction bases with no gene match: 5. CDR3 bases: TGCGCCAGCAGCCCAAGCCTAGCGGCCTACAATGAGCAGTTCTTC. The encoded protein is CASSPSLAAYNEQFF.